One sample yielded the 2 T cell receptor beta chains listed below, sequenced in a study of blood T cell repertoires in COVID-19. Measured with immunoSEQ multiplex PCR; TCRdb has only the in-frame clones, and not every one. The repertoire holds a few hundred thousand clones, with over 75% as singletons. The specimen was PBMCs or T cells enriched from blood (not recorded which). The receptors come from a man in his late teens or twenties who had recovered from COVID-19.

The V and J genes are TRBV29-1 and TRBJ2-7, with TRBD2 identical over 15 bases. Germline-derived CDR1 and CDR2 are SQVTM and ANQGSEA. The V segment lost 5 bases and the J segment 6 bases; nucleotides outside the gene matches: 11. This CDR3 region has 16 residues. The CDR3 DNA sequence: TGCAGCGTTACGGGACTAGCGGGAGGTTTCGTGGGCGAGCAGTACTTC. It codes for CSVTGLAGGFVGEQYF.

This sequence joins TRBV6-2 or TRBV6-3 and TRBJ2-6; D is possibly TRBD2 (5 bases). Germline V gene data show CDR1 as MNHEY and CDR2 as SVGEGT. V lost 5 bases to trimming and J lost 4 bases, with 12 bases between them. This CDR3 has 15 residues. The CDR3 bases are TGTGCCAGCAGTAGAGGGTTTACCGGGGCCAACGTCCTGACTTTC. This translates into CASSRGFTGANVLTF.